This T cell receptor (beta chain) was captured in a study of blood T cell repertoires in COVID-19. Study information: Samples representing acute and convalescent COVID-19 were sourced from the United States, Italy and Spain.

The study recruited people aged about 18 to 95 years across more than 20 US areas. Participant reports of clinical history set cohort assignment. The CDR3 has 16 amino acids. After removal of 1 base from V and 2 bases from J, the junction contained 4 bases not matched to a gene. In germline, CDR1 is LGHDT, CDR2 YNNKEL (reference sequence). In the authors' workflow: The assay estimated nucleated cells by amplifying reference gene primers. Assay: immunoSEQ multiplex PCR; the TCRdb copy retains only in-frame clones and omits some. D and trimming were read from the DNA, whereas the V and J calls and clone size are those reported in that table. The sample carries some 150,000 clones, 65% to 90% recorded once.

The chain links TRBV3-1 (or the pseudogene TRBV3-2) to TRBJ2-3; TRBD2 matches at 9 bases. This clonotype was obtained from a man aged 50 to 59 who had recovered from COVID-19. What was sequenced was PBMCs or T cells enriched from blood (not recorded which). The CDR3 is CASSQVSGGYTDTQYF. DNA of the CDR3: TGTGCCAGCAGCCAAGTTAGCGGGGGATACACAGATACGCAGTATTTT.